One and the same sample provided the 2 T cell receptor beta chains below, sequenced in a study of high-grade serous ovarian cancer treatment subgroups. Tumor tissue was taken before any definitive surgery or chemotherapy was given. Profiling relied on immunoSEQ multiplex PCR, and the TCRdb table lists in-frame clones only, not all of them. Here the sample spans about 40,000 clones, 70% to 80% being singletons. The source material was tumor tissue. Receptors originate from a human donor with high-grade serous ovarian cancer.

CDR3: CASSLLLGGQPKYEQYF. In DNA, the CDR3 is TGCGCCAGCAGCCTCCTCCTGGGCGGACAGCCCAAGTACGAGCAGTACTTC. This chain connects TRBV5-1 to TRBJ2-7, with D maybe TRBD1 (6 bases). V was trimmed by 4 bases and J by 4 bases, leaving 24 bases between them. CDR3 length: 17 residues. Germline V gives CDR1 SGHRS, CDR2 YFSETQ.

This chain uses TRBV7-2 with TRBJ2-7; 9 bases are a match to TRBD2. This CDR3 has 18 residues. Per germline, CDR1 SGHTA and CDR2 FQGNSA. V trimming: 1 base; J trimming: 1 base; junction bases outside the gene matches: 11. In DNA form, the CDR3 reads TGTGCCAGCAGCTTAGATCCTAGCGGGACGTACTGGTCCTACGAGCAGTACTTC. This translates into CASSLDPSGTYWSYEQYF.